This TCR beta chain was documented in a study of T cells in localized non-small cell lung cancer. The study's findings and limits: Elevated circulating T cell density in blood was associated with longer overall survival. Within adjacent lung there appeared a median approximately 62 of the top 100 tumor clones.

Profiling relied on immunoSEQ multiplex PCR, and the TCRdb table lists in-frame clones only, not all of them. The sample holds 45,000 to 60,000 clones, around 81% seen once. Losses at the gene ends were 5 bases for V and 9 bases for J; bases not matched to a gene: 3. This CDR3 spans 14 amino acids. Germline V gene lookup returns CDR1 KGHSH and CDR2 LQKENI. As regards this clone: Its antigen is not known.

The sample was peripheral blood, taken before any cancer treatment. The TCR was taken from a female donor older than 55 with stage II squamous cell lung carcinoma. The rearrangement uses TRBV18 and TRBJ2-1; 14 bases fit TRBD2. The CDR3 DNA reads as TGTGCCAGCTCATCGACTAGCGGGGGGGCTGAGCAGTTCTTC. Its translation: CASSSTSGGAEQFF. The variable domain in full, completed from reference TRBV18 and TRBJ2-1, reads NAGVMQNPRHLVRRRGQEARLRCSPMKGHSHVYWYRQLPEEGLKFMVYLQKENIIDESGMPKERFSAEFPKEGPSILRIQQVVRGDSAAYFCASSSTSGGAEQFFGPGTRLTVL.